Below, 29 T cell receptor beta chains from the same sample are listed, as sequenced in a study of blood T cell repertoires in COVID-19. The method was immunoSEQ multiplex PCR; TCRdb's version includes in-frame clones alone and lacks a portion of them. The top ten hold 15% to 20% of the sample, which has about 80,000 clones, around 79% seen once. The specimen was peripheral blood. Receptor source: a human donor in a cohort sampled during active COVID-19.

This clone was recorded once. The chain joins TRBV21-1 to TRBJ1-3; the table's D gene call, TRBD1, was not cross checked with the DNA. TRBV21-1 is classified as a pseudogene. The CDR3 runs to 15 residues. The CDR3 loop reads CASSFVTGYVSSIYF. The CDR3, as DNA: TGTGCCAGCAGCTTCGTTACAGGTTATGTGTCTTCCATATATTTT.

The V gene is TRBV6-2 or TRBV6-3, the J gene TRBJ2-3, with D possibly being TRBD1 (5 bases). Per the germline V gene, CDR1 is MNHEY and CDR2 is SVGEGT. CDR3 length: 15 amino acids. Trimming stripped 5 bases from V and 0 bases from J, with 12 bases between. CDR3 DNA: TGTGCCAGCAGTCGACAGCCTACTAGCACAGATACGCAGTATTTT. Amino acids: CASSRQPTSTDTQYF.

In this sample, this clone turned up once. The CDR3 bases are TGCGCCAGCAGAAAGGGTTATATGAGCGGGAGGGTCGAAGAGACCCAGTACTTC. It encodes CASRKGYMSGRVEETQYF. This sequence joins TRBV10-2 and TRBJ2-5; TRBD2 agrees at 10 bases. V dropped 6 bases and J dropped 3; count of bases not matched to a gene: 16. Germline V gives CDR1 WSHSY, CDR2 SAAADI. This CDR3 spans 18 amino acids.

The CDR3 DNA is TGTGCCAGCTCACCCCCCGAGGGCCTCTACAATGAGCAGTTCTTC. It translates to CASSPPEGLYNEQFF. The V and J genes are TRBV18 and TRBJ2-1, with a tentative D call TRBD2 (5 bases). This CDR3 comprises 15 residues. The V gene's germline CDR1 is KGHSH and CDR2 LQKENI. V dropped 3 bases and J dropped 3 bases, with 12 bases sitting between them.

V is TRBV6-5 and J is TRBJ2-5; D not certain. This CDR3 has 15 amino acids. V shed 3 bases and J shed 3 bases, with 14 bases lying between them. Germline V gene lookup returns CDR1 MNHEY and CDR2 SVGAGI. The CDR3 coding sequence is TGTGCCAGCAGTTATGATCTGCCAACTAAAGAGACCCAGTACTTC. Protein: CASSYDLPTKETQYF.

J is TRBJ1-2 and V is TRBV5-1, with D uncertain. The CDR3 has 17 amino acids. The germline CDR1 and CDR2 sequences are SGHRS and YFSETQ. V gave up 0 bases and J gave up 5 bases, with 20 bases separating them. For the CDR3, the DNA is TGCGCCAGCAGCTTGGGTGTCGGGGAGGCGTTTATATATGGCTACACCTTC. Translating it yields CASSLGVGEAFIYGYTF.

The gene calls are TRBV7-6 and TRBJ1-1; no clear D gene. This CDR3 is built from 14 residues. CDR1 SGHVS and CDR2 FNYEAQ come from the germline V gene. V lost 3 bases to trimming and J lost 3 bases, with 11 bases between them. CDR3 amino acids: CASSFTVWDTEAFF. CDR3 nucleotide sequence: TGTGCCAGCAGCTTTACAGTTTGGGACACTGAAGCTTTCTTT.

In its sample, this clone was seen a few times. This chain connects TRBV4-1 to TRBJ2-3; perhaps TRBD2 as D (5 bases). The ends were cut back, 0 bases at V and 6 bases at J, with 13 bases in the middle. The CDR3 is made up of 15 amino acids. Germline V gene data show CDR1 as MGHRA and CDR2 as YSYEKL. CDR3 amino acids: CASSQDPRGSDTQYF. The DNA for the CDR3 is TGCGCCAGCAGCCAAGATCCCCGGGGTTCGGATACGCAGTATTTT.

The J gene is TRBJ2-4, the V gene TRBV19, with TRBD2 matching 15 bases. The CDR3 sequence is 17 residues long. Germline assignment: CDR1 LNHDA and CDR2 SQIVND (reference sequence). The V and J ends lost 4 bases and 3 bases, in that order; junction bases with no gene match: 4. The CDR3 sequence is CASSTPGLAGGKNIQYF. CDR3 DNA: TGTGCCAGTAGTACCCCGGGACTAGCGGGGGGCAAAAACATTCAGTACTTC.

A remark on this clone: In the same sample, other DNA sequences code for this CDR3. The rearrangement uses TRBV2 and TRBJ2-1; D is possibly TRBD1 (5 bases). Germline V gives CDR1 SNHLY, CDR2 FYNNEI. Trimming removed 5 bases from V and 6 bases from J, with 23 bases in between. The CDR3 is 17 amino acids. The CDR3 protein is CASSTPRAGSSRNEQFF. CDR3 sequence (DNA): TGTGCCAGCAGTACCCCCAGGGCAGGGTCTTCGCGCAATGAGCAGTTCTTC.

This clone was observed a handful of times. Here the CDR3 DNA reads TGTGCCAGCAGTTTATATGGTGTGAGCTCTGGGGCCAACGTCCTGACTTTC. Protein: CASSLYGVSSGANVLTF. The V and J genes are TRBV6-2 or TRBV6-3 and TRBJ2-6; no reliable D call. This CDR3 has 17 residues. Germline V CDR1 and CDR2: MNHEY, SVGEGT. Trimming took off 4 bases at V and 0 bases at J, with 13 bases between the two ends.

The chain's CDR3 is CASSPTGQAYEQYF. In DNA form, the CDR3 reads TGTGCCAGCAGCCCAACCGGACAGGCTTACGAGCAGTACTTC. This chain connects TRBV7-3 to TRBJ2-7, with 7 nucleotides matching TRBD1. The CDR3 extends over 14 amino acids. The J segment lost 4 bases and the V segment lost 5 bases, leaving 8 bases of the junction unmatched. From germline, CDR1 is SGHTA and CDR2 FQGTGA. The complete variable domain, with remaining parts taken from reference TRBV7-3 and TRBJ2-7, reads GAGVSQTPSNKVTEKGKYVELRCDPISGHTALYWYRQSLGQGPEFLIYFQGTGAADDSGLPNDRFFAVRPEGSVSTLKIQRTERGDSAVYLCASSPTGQAYEQYFGPGTRLTVT.

The chain combines TRBV7-2 with TRBJ1-3, with 8 bases lining up with TRBD1. This CDR3 has 19 residues. Germline CDR1 SGHTA, CDR2 FQGNSA. Trimming took 1 base from V and 1 from J; bases not matched to a gene: 12. CDR3 coding DNA: TGTGCCAGCAGCTTAGTGGATCGGGCAGGGGGCCCATCTGGAAACACCATATATTTT. This gives the protein CASSLVDRAGGPSGNTIYF.

This chain joins TRBV6-4 and TRBJ2-7, with D possibly being TRBD1 (6 bases). The germline gives CDR1 MRHNA, CDR2 SNTAGT. Between the trimmed V and J ends, which lost 6 bases and 2 bases, there was a span of 14 bases. The CDR3 spans 14 residues. The CDR3 loop is CASRPDSDAYEQYV. In DNA form, the CDR3 reads TGTGCCAGCAGACCGGACAGCGATGCCTACGAGCAGTACGTC.

This chain connects TRBV9 to TRBJ2-1, with 9 bases matching TRBD1. Trimming cost V 0 bases and J 2 bases; bases outside gene matches: 3. Per the germline V gene, CDR1 is SGDLS and CDR2 is YYNGEE. The CDR3 consists of 16 residues. The CDR3 DNA sequence: TGTGCCAGCAGCGTAGCGGGACAGGGCGCCTACAATGAGCAGTTCTTC. This translates into CASSVAGQGAYNEQFF.

The chain is built from TRBV7-9 and TRBJ1-6; no clear D gene. V lost 3 bases and J lost 7, with 13 bases in between. CDR3 length: 15 amino acids. The V gene's germline CDR1 is SEHNR and CDR2 FQNEAQ (reference sequence). This CDR3 is CASSLGGLLNSPLHF. CDR3 sequence (DNA): TGTGCCAGCAGCTTGGGAGGACTGCTAAATTCACCCCTCCACTTT.

The chain combines TRBV11-3 with TRBJ1-6; 7 bases agree with TRBD1. Germline V gives CDR1 SGHNT, CDR2 YENEEA. This CDR3 has 16 amino acids. The J segment lost 7 bases and the V segment lost 1 base, leaving 7 bases of the junction unmatched. The CDR3 sequence: CASSLGGARGNSPLHF. CDR3 DNA sequence: TGTGCCAGCAGCTTAGGCGGGGCCAGGGGGAATTCACCCCTCCACTTT.

The chain recombines TRBV4-2 with TRBJ1-5; D not resolved. This CDR3 is built from 16 residues. The germline CDR1 and CDR2 sequences are LGHNA and YNFKEQ. Trimming left V 1 base short and J 4 bases short, with 14 bases between. The DNA for the CDR3 is TGTGCCAGCAGCCAAGTTGGTTTGGAGGGAAATCAGCCCCAGCATTTT. Protein product: CASSQVGLEGNQPQHF.

Comment on this clone: This CDR3 is also generated by other DNA sequences in the sample. The chain is built from TRBV27 and TRBJ1-5, with D unresolved. The V end was cut by 2 bases, the J end by 4 bases, with 6 bases between. The CDR3 contains 13 residues. Looked up from germline, CDR1 is MNHEY and CDR2 is SMNVEV (reference sequence). The CDR3 sequence is CASSLIGNQPQHF. The CDR3 nucleotides read TGTGCCAGCAGTTTAATCGGTAATCAGCCCCAGCATTTT.

In its sample, this clone was seen many times. The chain employs TRBV7-2 and TRBJ2-2, with D perhaps matching TRBD2 (5 bases). CDR3 length: 14 residues. The germline gives CDR1 SGHTA, CDR2 FQGNSA. Trimming stripped 6 bases from V and 5 bases from J, with 13 bases between. The CDR3 is CASRDPRGTGELFF. The CDR3 DNA follows: TGTGCCAGCAGGGACCCTCGGGGAACCGGGGAGCTGTTTTTT.

V gene TRBV7-2 combines with J gene TRBJ2-1; D ambiguous. Germline loops: CDR1 SGHTA, CDR2 FQGNSA. Trimming shortened V by 1 base and J by 4 bases, and 8 bases separated the two germline ends. The CDR3 loop spans 14 amino acids. CDR3 protein: CASSLVVVYNEQFF. The CDR3 bases are TGTGCCAGCAGCTTAGTCGTCGTATACAATGAGCAGTTCTTC. The variable domain in full, completed from reference TRBV7-2 and TRBJ2-1, reads GAGVSQSPSNKVTEKGKDVELRCDPISGHTALYWYRQSLGQGLEFLIYFQGNSAPDKSGLPSDRFSAERTGGSVSTLTIQRTQQEDSAVYLCASSLVVVYNEQFFGPGTRLTVL.

CDR3 sequence reads: CASSLTGTGGWTDTQYF. CDR3 bases: TGTGCCAGCAGTTTAACCGGGACAGGGGGTTGGACAGATACGCAGTATTTT. The chain has TRBV27 and TRBJ2-3, with 11 bases matching TRBD1. Germline V lookup: CDR1 MNHEY, CDR2 SMNVEV (reference sequence). This CDR3 spans 17 amino acids. V dropped 2 bases and J dropped 3; count of bases not matched to a gene: 7.

This clone turned up a few times. The rearrangement links TRBV5-5 to TRBJ1-4; possibly TRBD1 for D (5 bases). Germline lookup yields CDR1 SGHKS and CDR2 YYEKEE (reference sequence). The CDR3 sequence is 14 residues long. The V end was cut by 3 bases, the J end by 7 bases, with 13 bases between. DNA for the CDR3: TGTGCCAGCAGCTCACCGGGGGAAAGTGAAAAACTGTTTTTT. This gives the protein CASSSPGESEKLFF.

This chain joins TRBV6-5 and TRBJ1-6, with unresolved D. The CDR3 loop spans 15 amino acids. V was shortened by 6 bases and J by 3 bases, with 12 bases between the two germline ends. Germline values: CDR1 MNHEY, CDR2 SVGAGI. CDR3 region: CASRAGINYNSPLHF. Written as DNA, the CDR3 is TGTGCCAGCAGGGCGGGGATTAACTATAATTCACCCCTCCACTTT.

The chain employs TRBV3-1 (or the pseudogene TRBV3-2) and TRBJ2-2, with 7 bases aligning to TRBD2. V was pared by 4 bases and J by 5 bases, with 13 bases of the junction left unmatched. The germline CDR1 and CDR2 sequences are LGHDT and YNNKEL (reference sequence). The CDR3 is 17 residues long. For the CDR3, the DNA is TGTGCCAGCAGCCTCGAGGGACGGCTGGGGGGGACCGGGGAGCTGTTTTTT. Translated, it gives CASSLEGRLGGTGELFF.

In its sample, this clone was seen once. This rearrangement joins TRBV6-5 to TRBJ1-1; 7 nucleotides line up with TRBD1. CDR1 and CDR2 from the germline V gene are MNHEY and SVGAGI. The CDR3 totals 12 residues. With V trimmed by 6 bases and J by 11 bases, 9 bases remained unmatched. This CDR3 is CASRTTGQVAFF. DNA of the CDR3: TGTGCCAGCAGGACGACTGGACAGGTGGCTTTCTTT.

This clone was detected many times. The chain is built from TRBV7-9 and TRBJ2-3; perhaps TRBD2 as D (6 bases). The V gene lost 1 base and the J gene lost 2 bases, with 13 bases spanning the gap. The CDR3 spans 16 residues. The germline V gene encodes CDR1 SEHNR and CDR2 FQNEAQ (reference sequence). This CDR3 reads CASSLVPSAYTDTQYF. The DNA for the CDR3 is TGTGCCAGCAGCTTAGTCCCTAGCGCCTACACAGATACGCAGTATTTT.

The V gene is TRBV7-6, the J gene TRBJ2-2; 7 bases match TRBD1. The germline V gene encodes CDR1 SGHVS and CDR2 FNYEAQ. J was trimmed by 1 base and V by 2 bases; bases with no gene match: 4. This CDR3 is built from 16 residues. The CDR3 nucleotides read TGTGCCAGCAGCTTATTCGGGACAGTGAACACCGGGGAGCTGTTTTTT. Translated, it gives CASSLFGTVNTGELFF.

This clone occurred once. The V and J genes are TRBV19 and TRBJ2-1; 8 bases are a match to TRBD2. The germline CDR1 and CDR2 sequences are LNHDA and SQIVND (reference sequence). Losses at the gene ends were 7 bases for V and 10 bases for J; bases not matched to a gene: 15. The CDR3 length is 15 residues. The CDR3 is CASTVERGFGNEQFF. The CDR3 DNA follows: TGTGCCAGTACGGTAGAGCGGGGGTTCGGTAACGAGCAGTTCTTC.